This T cell receptor (beta chain) was observed in a study of blood T cell repertoires in COVID-19 (dated by TCRdb to the early 2020s). About the study as a whole: Samples covering the acute and convalescent phases of COVID-19 were provided by collaborators in the United States, Italy and Spain. Nearly every sample came with metadata listing a de-identified subject ID, COVID-19 status, age in years and sex. The material from the prospective study consisted of cDNA or gDNA derived from T cells, B-cell-depleted T cells, or PBMCs. Where available, HLA class I and class II types were obtained from metadata supplied by the sample provider rather than from assay-based typing. The repertoires were made available in a free public database intended to serve as a resource for research on the immune response to SARS-CoV-2. Samples came from the ongoing ImmuneRACE study (first 160 participants) plus 1,254 subjects from 6 global collaborators. Deeply sampled blood TCRbeta repertoires from subjects exposed to, actively infected with, or recovered from COVID-19 were included in the dataset. Overall study results and their limits: Clinical and demographic metadata were provided uncurated, with the amount varying by source and participant.

Participants in the prospective study were enrolled through a virtual design, were aged about 18 to 100 years, and lived in about two dozen United States geographic areas. To assign participants to cohorts, the prospective study relied on clinical history that participants themselves reported in a screening survey and a study questionnaire. Recovered participants in ImmuneRACE Cohort 3 were defined as having two consecutive negative NP/OP PCR tests, clearance from a healthcare professional, or resolution of symptoms. In the prospective study, mobile phlebotomists collected whole blood, serum and a nasopharyngeal or oropharyngeal swab from each participant. Over a roughly two-month period, participants in the prospective study had the option of providing additional blood draws and questionnaires. Prospective study blood samples were shipped either frozen or at room temperature before DNA extraction.

TCRbeta CDR3 regions were amplified from genomic DNA by means of the immunoSEQ Assay, a bias-controlled multiplex PCR. From the authors' description of their analysis: Within the assay, amplification of reference gene primers was used to estimate how many nucleated cells each sample contained. To quantify the absolute abundance of each unique TCRbeta CDR3 rearrangement, sequence reads were collapsed and filtered. For each sample, productive Simpson clonality was calculated as the square root of Simpson's diversity index across productive rearrangements. The clones in this table, taken by TCRdb from immuneACCESS, are in-frame only. Not every clone is retained; where verified, under half of the shortfall comes from an unresolved V gene, and the cause of the rest is unknown. The V and J calls and clone size were taken over from that table, and D and trimming were inferred from the DNA. This sample comprises around 250,000 clones, about 80% of them detected only once. 15% of the sample lies in the top ten.

As regards this clone: Its antigen is unknown. No per-base quality is available; no much larger clone lies one base away.

From the germline V gene (reference sequence), CDR1 is PRHDT and CDR2 is FYEKMQ. Between the V and J ends, shortened by 4 bases and 4 bases respectively, the junction contains 10 bases. From the cysteine through the phenylalanine, the CDR3 covers 14 amino acids. Kept here is only the CDR3 DNA, which spans 42 bases and is read in frame from base 1. The V and J genes are TRBV13 and TRBJ2-2; the D segment could be TRBD1, given 6 matching bases. Sequencing was carried out using PBMCs or T cells enriched from blood (not recorded which). The receptor was isolated from a man aged 35-49 years who had recovered from COVID-19. The CDR3 protein sequence reads: CASSSTGTTGELFF. The DNA sequence reads TGTGCCAGCAGCTCGACAGGAACCACCGGGGAGCTGTTTTTT.